The 14 T cell receptor beta chains below were found in one sample sequenced in a study of human T cells and chemical hapten exposure. TCRdb redid the calling of the RACE reads with MiXCR, one entry per CDR3 protein. The sample holds tens of thousands of distinct CDR3 sequences, approximately 9.9% seen once. Time point indicated: patch test 3, about 24 weeks after DPC sensitization. Indicated treatment: therapeutic diphenylcyclopropenone sensitization with weekly scalp DPC. Sequences were derived from whole blood, sampled in connection with sensitization to the hapten diphenylcyclopropenone (DPC). Receptors originate from a woman aged 40 to 55 with alopecia areata. Some clones in this sample may be carry-over from other donors' samples.

The chain couples TRBV6-2 or TRBV6-3 to TRBJ2-7; D uncertain. With 2 bases removed from V and 6 bases from J, the gap between germline ends came to 11 bases. The V gene's germline CDR1 is MNHEY and CDR2 SVGEGT. The CDR3 covers 13 residues. The CDR3 protein is CASSYGPLAEQYF. In nucleotides, the CDR3 is TGTGCCAGCAGTTACGGCCCCTTGGCCGAGCAGTACTTC.

This clonotype was seen at least ten times. V gene TRBV14 combines with J gene TRBJ2-1; D ambiguous. The ends were cut back, 4 bases at V and 3 bases at J, with 16 bases in the middle. The CDR3 runs to 16 residues. Germline CDR1 SGHDN, CDR2 FVKESK. This chain's CDR3 is CASSLLGPPIYNEQFF. Written as DNA, the CDR3 is TGTGCCAGCAGCCTCCTAGGGCCCCCGATCTACAATGAGCAGTTCTTC. The full variable domain, its missing parts supplied by reference TRBV14 and TRBJ2-1, is EAGVTQFPSHSVIEKGQTVTLRCDPISGHDNLYWYRRVMGKEIKFLLHFVKESKQDESGMPNNRFLAERTGGTYSTLKVQPAELEDSGVYFCASSLLGPPIYNEQFFGPGTRLTVL.

In its sample, this clonotype was seen a few times. The genes are TRBV11-2 and TRBJ2-4; D tentatively fits TRBD1 or TRBD2 (6 bases each). Germline-derived CDR1 and CDR2 are SGHAT and FQNNGV. This CDR3 has 17 residues. V was shortened by 5 bases and J by 0 bases, with 17 bases between the two germline ends. CDR3 amino acids: CASSPLGGRLAKNIQYF. The CDR3 region has the DNA TGTGCCAGCAGCCCATTGGGGGGCAGGCTAGCCAAAAACATTCAGTACTTC.

In its sample, this clonotype was seen many times. The J gene is TRBJ2-2, the V gene TRBV2, with 9 bases fitting TRBD2. The germline V gene has CDR1 SNHLY and CDR2 FYNNEI. The CDR3 runs 15 residues. J gave up 4 bases and V 2 bases, and 2 bases lay outside the gene matches. DNA of the CDR3: TGTGCCAGCAGTGAAAGCGGGGGGAGCACCGGGGAGCTGTTTTTT. This codes for CASSESGGSTGELFF.

This clonotype was counted ten times or more. This chain uses TRBV5-1 with TRBJ1-2; TRBD1 might be the D (6 bases). Looked up from germline, CDR1 is SGHRS and CDR2 is YFSETQ. V dropped 2 bases and J dropped 4 bases, with 9 bases sitting between them. This CDR3 has 13 residues. The CDR3: CASSFEQGYGYTF. CDR3 sequence (DNA): TGCGCCAGCAGCTTCGAACAGGGCTATGGCTACACCTTC.

This clonotype occurred many times. V gene TRBV28 combines with J gene TRBJ2-4; perhaps D is TRBD1 or TRBD2 (5 bases each). This CDR3 comprises 11 residues. Germline CDR1 MDHEN, CDR2 SYDVKM. V was clipped by 5 bases and J by 13 bases, with 12 bases between them. CDR3 residues: CASSGGRRQYF. The CDR3 DNA sequence: TGTGCCAGCAGTGGGGGTAGACGGCAGTACTTC.

A few counts support this clonotype. The V call is TRBV7-2, the J call TRBJ2-1; D remains ambiguous. The CDR3 covers 14 residues. Germline loops: CDR1 SGHTA, CDR2 FQGNSA. Deletions cut 0 bases from V and 6 bases from J, with 9 bases between. CDR3 region: CASSLAITGNEQFF. CDR3 bases: TGTGCCAGCAGCTTAGCTATCACGGGCAATGAGCAGTTCTTC.

This clonotype occurred many times. J is TRBJ1-6 and V is TRBV7-2; 10 nucleotides align to TRBD1. CDR1 is SGHTA, CDR2 FQGNSA, per germline. This CDR3 contains 15 residues. V was clipped by 7 bases and J by 8 bases; unmatched bases: 8. The CDR3 sequence: CASIQAGTGDSPLHF. As DNA, the CDR3 is TGTGCCAGCATCCAGGCGGGGACAGGGGATTCACCCCTCCACTTT.

This clonotype was seen more than once but under ten times. The chain uses TRBV7-2 and TRBJ1-6; TRBD1 matches 9 bases. Germline-derived CDR1 and CDR2 are SGHTA and FQGNSA. V shed 5 bases, J shed 7 bases, and the junction held 9 bases outside the gene matches. The CDR3 consists of 16 residues. The CDR3 region has the DNA TGTGCCAGCAGCCAGGGACAGGGAGTGTCGAATTCACCCCTCCACTTT. Translation: CASSQGQGVSNSPLHF. Supplemented by reference TRBV7-2 and TRBJ1-6, the full variable domain reads GAGVSQSPSNKVTEKGKDVELRCDPISGHTALYWYRQSLGQGLEFLIYFQGNSAPDKSGLPSDRFSAERTGGSVSTLTIQRTQQEDSAVYLCASSQGQGVSNSPLHFGNGTRLTVT.

This clonotype was seen many times. The chain has TRBV4-3 and TRBJ1-2, with TRBD1 matching 9 bases. The germline gives CDR1 LGHNA, CDR2 YSLEER. J lost 3 bases, V lost 1 base, and 15 bases had no gene match. The CDR3 contains 19 residues. The CDR3 DNA is TGCGCCAGCAGCCAAGTAAAGAGTCAGGGACAGGGTCTAGACTATGGCTACACCTTC. Translating gives CASSQVKSQGQGLDYGYTF.

CDR3 nucleotides: TGTGCCAGCAAAACGGGCGGAGCAAACTACGAGCAGTACTTC. It is translated as CASKTGGANYEQYF. V usage is TRBV5-5 and J usage is TRBJ2-7; D gene uncertain. V was shortened by 6 bases and J by 3 bases, with 16 bases between the two germline ends. The germline CDR1 and CDR2 sequences are SGHKS and YYEKEE (reference sequence). CDR3 size: 14 residues.

This clonotype was observed a few times. This sequence joins TRBV13 and TRBJ2-1; tentative D call: TRBD2 (6 bases). V gave up 3 bases and J gave up 2 bases, with 14 bases separating them. The CDR3 runs 16 residues. In germline, CDR1 is PRHDT, CDR2 FYEKMQ (reference sequence). The CDR3 bases are TGTGCCAGCAGCTTCGGCGGGGCCATAACCTACAATGAGCAGTTCTTC. Its translation: CASSFGGAITYNEQFF.

The chain uses TRBV12-3 or TRBV12-4 and TRBJ1-2, with D hard to call. With 1 base removed from V and 8 bases from J, the gap between germline ends came to 8 bases. The CDR3 length is 12 residues. The CDR3 DNA reads as TGTGCCAGCAGTTTAGGGACCCGAGGCTACACCTTC. It specifies CASSLGTRGYTF.

The CDR3 reads CASSLDGVLDTQYF. The CDR3 nucleotides are TGTGCCAGCAGCTTAGACGGGGTGCTCGATACGCAGTATTTT. The V gene is TRBV7-7, the J gene TRBJ2-3; tentatively, D is TRBD2 (5 bases). V gave up 1 base and J gave up 6 bases, with 11 bases separating them. The germline V gene has CDR1 SSHAT and CDR2 FNYEAQ (reference sequence). The CDR3 length is 14 residues.